This TCR beta chain was sequenced in a study of T cells in localized non-small cell lung cancer. Method: immunoSEQ multiplex PCR; TCRdb's copy keeps in-frame clones and lacks some. The profile shows more than 100,000 clones, 89% of them singletons. Germline V gene data show CDR1 as SGHTA and CDR2 as FQGTGA. This CDR3 is 11 amino acids long. Trimming left V 8 bases short and J 8 bases short, with 12 bases between. Whole-study results and caveats: A single tumor region was sequenced, leaving heterogeneity possible. The study linked higher blood T cell density to longer overall survival. When the top 100 tumor clones were examined, a median around 58 of them also appeared in the adjacent lung, which was paired and uninvolved.

A word on this clone: The antigen is not known.

Specimen: peripheral blood, collected before any cancer treatment. The TCR originated in a female donor older than 55 with stage I lung adenocarcinoma. This chain joins TRBV7-3 and TRBJ1-2; D is unresolved. Here the CDR3 reads CASSISPGYTF. The DNA of the CDR3 is TGTGCCAGCTCGATTTCGCCGGGCTACACCTTC.